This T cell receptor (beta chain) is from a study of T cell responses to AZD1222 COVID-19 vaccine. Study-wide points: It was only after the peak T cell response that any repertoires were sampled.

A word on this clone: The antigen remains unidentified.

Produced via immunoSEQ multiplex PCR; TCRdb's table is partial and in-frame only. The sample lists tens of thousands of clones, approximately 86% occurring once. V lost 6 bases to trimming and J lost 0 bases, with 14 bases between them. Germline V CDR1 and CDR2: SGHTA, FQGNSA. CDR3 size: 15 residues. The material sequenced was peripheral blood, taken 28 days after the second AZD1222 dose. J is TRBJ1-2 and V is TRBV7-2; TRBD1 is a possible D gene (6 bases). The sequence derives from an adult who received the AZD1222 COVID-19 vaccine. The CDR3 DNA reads TGTGCCAGCAGGGCCGTTGGGGACACTAACTATGGCTACACCTTC. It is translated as CASRAVGDTNYGYTF. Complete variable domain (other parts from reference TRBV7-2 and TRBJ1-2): GAGVSQSPSNKVTEKGKDVELRCDPISGHTALYWYRQSLGQGLEFLIYFQGNSAPDKSGLPSDRFSAERTGGSVSTLTIQRTQQEDSAVYLCASRAVGDTNYGYTFGSGTRLTVV.